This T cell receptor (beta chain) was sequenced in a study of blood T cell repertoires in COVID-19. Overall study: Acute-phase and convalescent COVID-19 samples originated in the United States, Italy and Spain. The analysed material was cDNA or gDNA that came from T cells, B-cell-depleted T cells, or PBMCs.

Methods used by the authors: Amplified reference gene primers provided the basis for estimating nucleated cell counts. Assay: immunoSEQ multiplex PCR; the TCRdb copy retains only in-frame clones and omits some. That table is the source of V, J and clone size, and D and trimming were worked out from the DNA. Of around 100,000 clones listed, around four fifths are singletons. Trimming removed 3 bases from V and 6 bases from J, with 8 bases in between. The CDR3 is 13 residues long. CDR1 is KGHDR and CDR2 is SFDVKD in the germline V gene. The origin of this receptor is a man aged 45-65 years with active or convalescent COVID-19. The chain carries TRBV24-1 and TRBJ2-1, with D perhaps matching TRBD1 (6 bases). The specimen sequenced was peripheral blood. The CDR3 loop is CATSDGQFNEQFF. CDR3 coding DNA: TGTGCCACCAGTGATGGACAGTTCAATGAGCAGTTCTTC.